One and the same sample provided the 27 T cell receptor beta chains below, sequenced in a study of human T cells and chemical hapten exposure. Via MiXCR, TCRdb re-called the RACE reads, giving one row per CDR3 protein. The sample includes some 90,000 distinct CDR3 sequences, about 8.8% of them seen just once. Stated time point: healthy volunteer bleed at 2 weeks. The study extracted total RNA from unfractionated whole blood. The sequenced material came from whole blood. These receptor sequences come from a female donor in good health. Some clones in this sample may be carry-over from other donors' samples.

V gene TRBV7-9 combines with J gene TRBJ1-2; TRBD1 aligns across 10 bases. V trimming: 5 bases; J trimming: 8 bases; junction bases outside the gene matches: 8. Germline values: CDR1 SEHNR, CDR2 FQNEAQ (reference sequence). This CDR3 comprises 14 residues. The CDR3, as DNA: TGTGCCAGCAGCCATTTCCCGACAGGGGGCGGCTACACCTTC. Translated, it gives CASSHFPTGGGYTF. The entire variable domain, with the rest obtained from reference TRBV7-9 and TRBJ1-2, is as follows: DTGVSQNPRHKITKRGQNVTFRCDPISEHNRLYWYRQTLGQGPEFLTYFQNEAQLEKSRLLSDRFSAERPKGSFSTLEIQRTEQGDSAMYLCASSHFPTGGGYTFGSGTRLTVV.

This clonotype has at least ten counts. The chain has TRBV20-1 and TRBJ2-7; 9 nucleotides match TRBD2. The CDR3 is 13 residues long. V shed 3 bases and J 4 bases; nucleotides not matched to a gene: 4. Germline loops: CDR1 DFQATT, CDR2 SNEGSKA (reference sequence). CDR3 amino acids: CSARDSGSYEQYF. CDR3 coding DNA: TGCAGTGCTAGGGATAGCGGGAGTTACGAGCAGTACTTC.

In this sample, this clonotype turned up many times. The chain recombines TRBV5-1 with TRBJ2-3; no clear D gene. V was cut by 3 bases and J by 1 base, with 9 bases left in between. The CDR3 loop spans 14 amino acids. Germline values: CDR1 SGHRS, CDR2 YFSETQ. This CDR3 reads CASSWEGRTDTQYF. Written as DNA, the CDR3 is TGCGCCAGCAGCTGGGAAGGACGCACAGATACGCAGTATTTT.

This clonotype was detected ten times or more. The chain joins TRBV7-2 to TRBJ2-3; unclear D gene. Germline V lookup: CDR1 SGHTA, CDR2 FQGNSA. Trimming pared 2 bases from V and 1 base from J, leaving 7 bases between. The CDR3 runs 14 residues. The CDR3 loop is CASSLQNRTDTQYF. The CDR3 DNA follows: TGTGCCAGCAGCTTACAAAACCGCACAGATACGCAGTATTTT.

This clonotype has ten or more counts. The chain links TRBV20-1 to TRBJ2-7; D uncertain. Trimming took 3 bases from V and 2 from J, leaving 14 bases between them. The CDR3 is 14 residues long. Looked up from germline, CDR1 is DFQATT and CDR2 is SNEGSKA (reference sequence). The CDR3 region has the DNA TGCAGTGCTAGTGATTGGGTAGTTCCCTACGAGCAGTACTTC. Translation gives CSASDWVVPYEQYF.

This clonotype was seen only a few times. The rearrangement joins TRBV2 to TRBJ2-1; the match to TRBD2 covers 7 bases. The CDR3 has 13 residues. CDR1 and CDR2 (germline): SNHLY, FYNNEI. V lost 9 bases and J lost 3; bases outside the gene matches: 5. CDR3 loop: CARGRESYNEQFF. The CDR3 nucleotides are TGTGCCAGGGGGAGGGAGAGCTACAATGAGCAGTTCTTC.

J is TRBJ1-2 and V is TRBV23-1; 7 bases fit TRBD1. TRBV23-1 is treated as an ORF (open reading frame) with a function not yet certain. The CDR3 spans 14 residues. J lost 9 bases, V lost 3 bases, and 10 bases had no gene match. The DNA for the CDR3 is TGCGCCAGCAGTCAGTGGACAGGCGGCCAAAGCTACACCTTC. This codes for CASSQWTGGQSYTF.

The genes are TRBV11-3 and TRBJ2-4; the match to TRBD1 covers 7 bases. Germline values: CDR1 SGHNT, CDR2 YENEEA. The trim removed 5 bases at V and 6 bases at J, leaving 16 bases unmatched. The CDR3 consists of 17 residues. DNA for the CDR3: TGTGCCAGCAGCCAGAGGGACAGCCCCTACCCCGGAAACATTCAGTACTTC. It specifies CASSQRDSPYPGNIQYF.

This clonotype was picked up a small number of times. The chain combines TRBV11-3 with TRBJ2-2; the match to TRBD2 covers 7 bases. V shed 0 bases and J 4 bases; nucleotides not matched to a gene: 8. Germline CDR1 and CDR2: SGHNT and YENEEA. This CDR3 contains 17 residues. In nucleotides, the CDR3 is TGTGCCAGCAGCTTAGATACGGCGGTAGCGGGCACCGGGGAGCTGTTTTTT. Its translation: CASSLDTAVAGTGELFF.

This clonotype was seen many times. The chain recombines TRBV20-1 with TRBJ2-7; the match to TRBD1 covers 10 bases. From germline, CDR1 is DFQATT and CDR2 SNEGSKA (reference sequence). The CDR3 covers 13 residues. With V trimmed by 5 bases and J by 4 bases, 5 bases remained unmatched. CDR3 sequence (DNA): TGCAGTGCTTTGGGACAGGGGAGATACGAGCAGTACTTC. Protein: CSALGQGRYEQYF.

This clonotype was observed a few times. The V call is TRBV2, the J call TRBJ1-5; possible D gene TRBD1, 5 bases. CDR3 length: 14 amino acids. CDR1 and CDR2 from the germline V gene are SNHLY and FYNNEI. The V gene lost 7 bases and the J gene lost 7 bases, with 17 bases spanning the gap. The CDR3 reads CASIKKWGPQPQHF. CDR3 bases: TGTGCCAGCATTAAAAAATGGGGACCCCAGCCCCAGCATTTT.

The chain couples TRBV5-4 to TRBJ1-6; 12 bases agree with TRBD1. This CDR3 region has 18 residues. Germline V lookup: CDR1 SGHNT, CDR2 YYREEE (reference sequence). The V segment lost 3 bases and the J segment 0 bases; nucleotides outside the gene matches: 4. The CDR3 DNA follows: TGTGCCAGCAGCTCGGCGGGACAGGGGGCCTCCTATAATTCACCCCTCCACTTT. It is translated as CASSSAGQGASYNSPLHF. The complete variable domain, with remaining parts taken from reference TRBV5-4 and TRBJ1-6, reads ETGVTQSPTHLIKTRGQQVTLRCSSQSGHNTVSWYQQALGQGPQFIFQYYREEENGRGNFPPRFSGLQFPNYSSELNVNALELDDSALYLCASSSAGQGASYNSPLHFGNGTRLTVT.

This clonotype was detected a few times. The chain links TRBV29-1 to TRBJ2-5, with 7 bases fitting TRBD1. Germline loops: CDR1 SQVTM, CDR2 ANQGSEA. Losses at the gene ends were 5 bases for V and 2 bases for J; bases not matched to a gene: 5. This CDR3 is 13 amino acids long. CDR3 sequence (DNA): TGCAGCGTTCACAGGGGCGCGCAAGAGACCCAGTACTTC. As protein: CSVHRGAQETQYF.

There are a few counts of this clonotype. This chain uses TRBV28 with TRBJ2-7; maybe TRBD1 (6 bases). This CDR3 is 16 amino acids long. V lost 2 bases and J lost 0, with 14 bases in between. Germline V gene sequence: CDR1 MDHEN, CDR2 SYDVKM. CDR3 in amino acids: CASSLRPGQHSYEQYF. The CDR3 coding sequence is TGTGCCAGCAGTTTACGACCCGGACAGCACTCCTACGAGCAGTACTTC.

V gene TRBV7-8 combines with J gene TRBJ2-3, with a tentative D call TRBD1 (6 bases). Germline CDR1 SGHVS, CDR2 FQNEAQ. V lost 1 base and J 0 bases, leaving 8 bases between the germline ends. The CDR3 is 15 residues long. This chain's CDR3 is CASSLEGVSTDTQYF. Written as DNA, the CDR3 is TGTGCCAGCAGCTTAGAGGGGGTTAGCACAGATACGCAGTATTTT.

The rearrangement uses TRBV6-2 or TRBV6-3 and TRBJ2-1, with 12 bases identical to TRBD2. V gave up 4 bases and J gave up 6 bases; unmatched junction bases: 4. The CDR3 consists of 15 residues. Germline assignment: CDR1 MNHEY and CDR2 SVGEGT. The CDR3 sequence is CASSSPGLAGNEQFF. CDR3 nucleotides: TGTGCCAGCAGTTCCCCGGGACTAGCGGGCAATGAGCAGTTCTTC.

The genes are TRBV29-1 and TRBJ1-1; D might be TRBD1 (5 bases). The CDR3 spans 14 residues. In germline, CDR1 is SQVTM, CDR2 ANQGSEA. Trimming removed 4 bases from V and 1 base from J, with 13 bases in between. CDR3 bases: TGCAGCGTTGGAAGGGGTTATGGGAACACTGAAGCTTTCTTT. Protein product: CSVGRGYGNTEAFF.

At least ten counts were recorded for this clonotype. This chain connects TRBV12-3 or TRBV12-4 to TRBJ1-1, with unresolved D. V was trimmed by 3 bases and J by 7 bases, leaving 9 bases between them. The CDR3 covers 12 residues. Written as DNA, the CDR3 is TGTGCCAGCAGTTTGTTTGGCGGTGAAGCTTTCTTT. Protein: CASSLFGGEAFF.

This sequence joins TRBV20-1 and TRBJ2-2; 10 positions match TRBD2. In germline, CDR1 is DFQATT, CDR2 SNEGSKA (reference sequence). The CDR3 length is 18 residues. V lost 0 bases, J lost 7 bases, and 14 bases stayed unmatched. The CDR3 coding sequence is TGCAGTGCTAGAGATCGAACTAGCGGGACGACAGGGAGCGGGGAGCTGTTTTTT. Translated: CSARDRTSGTTGSGELFF.

The chain joins TRBV29-1 to TRBJ1-2; TRBD1 matches 8 bases. CDR1 and CDR2 from the germline V gene are SQVTM and ANQGSEA. V dropped 6 bases and J dropped 3; count of bases not matched to a gene: 3. The CDR3 loop spans 12 amino acids. CDR3 nucleotide sequence: TGCAGCGTGATGGACAGGGACTATGGCTACACCTTC. This encodes CSVMDRDYGYTF.

The chain employs TRBV28 and TRBJ2-2, with D uncertain. The germline CDR1 and CDR2 sequences are MDHEN and SYDVKM. The CDR3 covers 14 residues. V shed 10 bases and J shed 4 bases, with 16 bases lying between them. The CDR3 DNA follows: TGTGCCACCTTAGTGTCCAACCCCACCGGGGAGCTGTTTTTT. Encoded protein: CATLVSNPTGELFF. The variable domain in full, completed from reference TRBV28 and TRBJ2-2, reads DVKVTQSSRYLVKRTGEKVFLECVQDMDHENMFWYRQDPGLGLRLIYFSYDVKMKEKGDIPEGYSVSREKKERFSLILESASTNQTSMYLCATLVSNPTGELFFGEGSRLTVL.

In this sample, this clonotype turned up many times. V and J are TRBV5-1 and TRBJ1-4; weak D call: TRBD1 (5 bases). The CDR3 is made up of 15 amino acids. CDR1 and CDR2 (germline): SGHRS, YFSETQ. V was pared by 0 bases and J by 1 base, with 7 bases between. CDR3: CASSLGDLTNEKLFF. Written as DNA, the CDR3 is TGCGCCAGCAGCTTGGGGGACTTAACTAATGAAAAACTGTTTTTT. The full variable domain, completed using reference TRBV5-1 and TRBJ1-4, is KAGVTQTPRYLIKTRGQQVTLSCSPISGHRSVSWYQQTPGQGLQFLFEYFSETQRNKGNFPGRFSGRQFSNSRSEMNVSTLELGDSALYLCASSLGDLTNEKLFFGSGTQLSVL.

This clonotype was seen a few times. This rearrangement joins TRBV6-4 to TRBJ1-2, with unresolved D. Trimming stripped 0 bases from V and 6 bases from J, with 8 bases between. The CDR3 covers 13 residues. The germline V gene encodes CDR1 MRHNA and CDR2 SNTAGT. The CDR3 bases are TGTGCCAGCAGTGACTCCACATCTCATGGCTACACCTTC. As protein: CASSDSTSHGYTF.

This clonotype was observed a few times. This rearrangement joins TRBV12-3 or TRBV12-4 to TRBJ1-1; the D is unclear. V was trimmed by 3 bases and J by 7 bases, leaving 12 bases between them. The length of the CDR3 is 13 residues. For the CDR3, the DNA is TGTGCCAGCAGTTTCGCCGGTCCTGGTGAAGCTTTCTTT. Protein: CASSFAGPGEAFF.

This clonotype was detected a few times. CDR3 coding DNA: TGCGCCAGCAGCTTGGCCGGACATACTTATTCACCCCTCCACTTT. Encoded protein: CASSLAGHTYSPLHF. The chain has TRBV5-1 and TRBJ1-6; D perhaps matches TRBD1 (5 bases). The CDR3 sequence is 15 residues long. Trimming pared 0 bases from V and 8 bases from J, leaving 12 bases between. Germline-derived CDR1 and CDR2 are SGHRS and YFSETQ. Full variable domain (rest looked up from reference TRBV5-1 and TRBJ1-6): KAGVTQTPRYLIKTRGQQVTLSCSPISGHRSVSWYQQTPGQGLQFLFEYFSETQRNKGNFPGRFSGRQFSNSRSEMNVSTLELGDSALYLCASSLAGHTYSPLHFGNGTRLTVT.

This clonotype was counted only a few times. In DNA form, the CDR3 reads TGTGCCAGCAGCCAAGCCCCTTCCTACAATGAGCAGTTCTTC. It codes for CASSQAPSYNEQFF. The V and J genes are TRBV3-1 and TRBJ2-1; D is unresolved. The V end lost 1 base, the J end lost 1 base, and 5 bases lay between the germline ends. Germline loops: CDR1 LGHDT, CDR2 YNNKEL (reference sequence). The CDR3 is 14 amino acids.

This clonotype was recorded a few times. The chain is built from TRBV29-1 and TRBJ2-1; 8 bases are shared with TRBD2. Germline lookup yields CDR1 SQVTM and CDR2 ANQGSEA. There are 13 residues in the CDR3. Losses at the gene ends were 6 bases for V and 5 bases for J; bases not matched to a gene: 6. CDR3 loop: CSVQRELDNEQFF. CDR3 DNA sequence: TGCAGCGTCCAGCGGGAGCTAGACAATGAGCAGTTCTTC.